Following are 29 T cell receptor beta chains from one sample sequenced in a study of cytomegalovirus exposure and HLA in healthy donors. Use of 60 Vbeta and 13 Jbeta primers characterized the PCR. Assay: immunoSEQ multiplex PCR; the TCRdb copy retains only in-frame clones and omits some. The sample lists around 150,000 clones, around a tenth occurring once. The sequenced sample consisted of PBMCs. The receptors come from a male donor in good health and CMV-seronegative.

The V call is TRBV28, the J call TRBJ2-5, with 8 bases identical to TRBD2. V lost 4 bases and J lost 4; bases outside the gene matches: 20. From germline, CDR1 is MDHEN and CDR2 SYDVKM. There are 19 residues in the CDR3. This CDR3 reads CASSYGLGSGSLRGETQYF. In DNA, the CDR3 is TGTGCCAGCAGTTATGGGTTAGGGAGCGGGAGCTTACGGGGAGAGACCCAGTACTTC.

This chain connects TRBV7-9 to TRBJ1-1; TRBD1 matches 9 bases. This CDR3 has 13 residues. Losses at the gene ends were 5 bases for V and 7 bases for J; bases not matched to a gene: 5. The germline gives CDR1 SEHNR, CDR2 FQNEAQ (reference sequence). The CDR3 is CASSPRDRVEAFF. CDR3 coding DNA: TGTGCCAGCAGCCCCCGGGACAGGGTTGAAGCTTTCTTT.

This clone was counted only a few times. This sequence joins TRBV6-1 and TRBJ1-5; 7 bases match TRBD1. CDR3 size: 12 residues. The J segment lost 7 bases and the V segment lost 10 bases, leaving 7 bases of the junction unmatched. Looked up from germline, CDR1 is MNHNS and CDR2 is SASEGT. The CDR3 loop is CAIQGLRQPQHF. In DNA form, the CDR3 reads TGTGCCATACAGGGGCTTAGGCAGCCCCAGCATTTT.

This rearrangement joins TRBV5-1 to TRBJ2-5; a weak D match, TRBD1 (5 bases). V was clipped by 2 bases and J by 2 bases, with 10 bases between them. The CDR3 extends over 14 amino acids. Germline assignment: CDR1 SGHRS and CDR2 YFSETQ. The CDR3 sequence: CASSFMGQQETQYF. The CDR3 DNA follows: TGCGCCAGCAGCTTCATGGGGCAGCAAGAGACCCAGTACTTC.

This clone was detected a few times. The rearrangement joins TRBV27 to TRBJ2-7; tentatively, D is TRBD1 (5 bases). CDR1 is MNHEY, CDR2 SMNVEV, per germline (reference sequence). CDR3 size: 15 residues. The ends were cut back, 6 bases at V and 0 bases at J, with 15 bases in the middle. The CDR3 protein is CASRSGLLGSYEQYF. The CDR3 coding sequence is TGTGCCAGCAGGTCAGGGCTTTTGGGCTCCTACGAGCAGTACTTC.

A few counts support this clone. This chain links TRBV28 with TRBJ2-1; D is undetermined. Germline V gives CDR1 MDHEN, CDR2 SYDVKM. Deletions cut 6 bases from V and 1 base from J, with 7 bases between. The CDR3 length is 13 residues. In DNA form, the CDR3 reads TGTGCCAGCAGCGTACAGTCCTACAATGAGCAGTTCTTC. It codes for CASSVQSYNEQFF. The variable domain in full, with the rest retrieved from reference TRBV28 and TRBJ2-1, is DVKVTQSSRYLVKRTGEKVFLECVQDMDHENMFWYRQDPGLGLRLIYFSYDVKMKEKGDIPEGYSVSREKKERFSLILESASTNQTSMYLCASSVQSYNEQFFGPGTRLTVL.

The sample holds a few counts of this clone. The rearrangement uses TRBV6-1 and TRBJ2-3; D is perhaps TRBD1 (6 bases). The V gene's germline CDR1 is MNHNS and CDR2 SASEGT. V lost 4 bases and J 6 bases, leaving 11 bases between the germline ends. The CDR3 has 13 residues. In DNA, the CDR3 is TGTGCCAGCAGTGCCTCGAGGGGGGATACGCAGTATTTT. Its translation: CASSASRGDTQYF.

V usage is TRBV5-4 and J usage is TRBJ2-2; the match to TRBD1 covers 7 bases. Per the germline V gene, CDR1 is SGHNT and CDR2 is YYREEE (reference sequence). The CDR3 is 16 amino acids. V lost 4 bases, J lost 0 bases, and 6 bases stayed unmatched. CDR3 nucleotides: TGTGCCAGCAGCAGTCCGGGACAGTCGAACACCGGGGAGCTGTTTTTT. It encodes CASSSPGQSNTGELFF.

This chain joins TRBV9 and TRBJ2-5; D not certain. This CDR3 spans 15 amino acids. Trimming pared 2 bases from V and 5 bases from J, leaving 16 bases between. Germline V lookup: CDR1 SGDLS, CDR2 YYNGEE. CDR3: CASSVPTSLGETQYF. The CDR3 region has the DNA TGTGCCAGCAGCGTTCCCACATCTCTCGGGGAGACCCAGTACTTC. Complete variable domain (other parts from reference TRBV9 and TRBJ2-5): DSGVTQTPKHLITATGQRVTLRCSPRSGDLSVYWYQQSLDQGLQFLIQYYNGEERAKGNILERFSAQQFPDLHSELNLSSLELGDSALYFCASSVPTSLGETQYFGPGTRLLVL.

This clone was found a few times. V gene TRBV4-3 combines with J gene TRBJ2-5; TRBD2 agrees at 8 bases. The J segment lost 4 bases and the V segment lost 0 bases, leaving 7 bases of the junction unmatched. The CDR3 consists of 16 residues. From germline, CDR1 is LGHNA and CDR2 YSLEER. CDR3 protein: CASSQDEAAGGETQYF. CDR3 coding DNA: TGCGCCAGCAGCCAAGATGAAGCGGCGGGGGGAGAGACCCAGTACTTC.

V and J are TRBV7-8 and TRBJ2-2; 7 bases agree with TRBD2. Germline trimming cut 1 base from V and 3 bases from J; bases unmatched to any gene: 5. Germline CDR1 reads SGHVS; CDR2 reads FQNEAQ. The CDR3 is made up of 16 amino acids. CDR3 sequence (DNA): TGTGCCAGCAGCTTAGTGTCAGGGAGGGACACCGGGGAGCTGTTTTTT. This gives the protein CASSLVSGRDTGELFF.

This chain uses TRBV7-2 with TRBJ1-5; weak D call: TRBD1 (6 bases). With 3 bases removed from V and 3 bases from J, the gap between germline ends came to 21 bases. CDR3 size: 18 residues. Germline V CDR1 and CDR2: SGHTA, FQGNSA. The CDR3 coding sequence is TGTGCCAGCAGCTTTAGCTTCTCCCAACAGGGTGTCAATCAGCCCCAGCATTTT. Translating it yields CASSFSFSQQGVNQPQHF.

The chain has TRBV7-8 and TRBJ2-2, with 8 bases fitting TRBD2. V lost 5 bases and J lost 1; bases outside the gene matches: 6. Germline lookup yields CDR1 SGHVS and CDR2 FQNEAQ. This CDR3 is built from 16 residues. The DNA of the CDR3 is TGTGCCAGCAGCACACATCTAGCGGGGAACACCGGGGAGCTGTTTTTT. Amino acid sequence: CASSTHLAGNTGELFF.

The chain is built from TRBV15 and TRBJ2-3; 8 positions match TRBD2. Losses at the gene ends were 0 bases for V and 2 bases for J; bases not matched to a gene: 4. The CDR3 is made up of 16 amino acids. The germline CDR1 and CDR2 sequences are LNHNV and YYDKDF (reference sequence). The CDR3 DNA follows: TGTGCCACCAGCAGAGAGAAGCGGGGGCACACAGATACGCAGTATTTT. It yields the protein CATSREKRGHTDTQYF. Supplemented by reference TRBV15 and TRBJ2-3, the full variable domain reads DAMVIQNPRYQVTQFGKPVTLSCSQTLNHNVMYWYQQKSSQAPKLLFHYYDKDFNNEADTPDNFQSRRPNTSFCFLDIRSPGLGDTAMYLCATSREKRGHTDTQYFGPGTRLTVL.

The V and J genes are TRBV21-1 and TRBJ2-7; TRBD1, as called in the table, went unchecked against the DNA. TRBV21-1 is given as a pseudogene. The CDR3 covers 11 residues. The CDR3 reads CASSCTSEQYF. Here the CDR3 DNA reads TGTGCCAGCAGCTGCACATCCGAGCAGTACTTC.

This clone was observed a few times. The chain is built from TRBV4-1 and TRBJ1-2, with D tentatively TRBD1 (5 bases). This CDR3 has 14 residues. Germline V CDR1 and CDR2: MGHRA, YSYEKL. V lost 1 base, J lost 7 bases, and 13 bases lay in between. DNA for the CDR3: TGCGCCAGCAGCCAAGCTGCCAGGGTAGGTGGCTACACCTTC. This codes for CASSQAARVGGYTF.

This clone has just a few counts. This chain connects TRBV5-1 to TRBJ2-5; 16 bases are a match to TRBD2. The ends lost 5 bases at V and 5 bases at J; junction bases unmatched: 6. The CDR3 has 16 residues. The germline gives CDR1 SGHRS, CDR2 YFSETQ. This chain's CDR3 is CASRGTSGRAGETQYF. The CDR3 nucleotides are TGCGCCAGCAGGGGGACTAGCGGGAGGGCCGGGGAGACCCAGTACTTC. Full variable domain (rest looked up from reference TRBV5-1 and TRBJ2-5): KAGVTQTPRYLIKTRGQQVTLSCSPISGHRSVSWYQQTPGQGLQFLFEYFSETQRNKGNFPGRFSGRQFSNSRSEMNVSTLELGDSALYLCASRGTSGRAGETQYFGPGTRLLVL.

The chain employs TRBV6-6 and TRBJ1-6, with TRBD1 identical over 9 bases. The CDR3 has 16 residues. The germline V gene has CDR1 MNHNY and CDR2 SVGAGI (reference sequence). V was pared by 4 bases and J by 6 bases, with 7 bases of the junction left unmatched. The CDR3 sequence: CASSSGQGRFNSPLHF. The CDR3, as DNA: TGTGCCAGCAGTTCCGGACAGGGGAGATTTAATTCACCCCTCCACTTT.

This chain connects TRBV11-3 to TRBJ2-5; TRBD2 is a possible D gene (5 bases). V was clipped by 5 bases and J by 11 bases, with 21 bases between them. The CDR3 has 14 residues. Germline-derived CDR1 and CDR2 are SGHNT and YENEEA. The CDR3 loop reads CASSPSDSTAEQYF. As DNA, the CDR3 is TGTGCCAGCAGCCCCTCGGACTCGACCGCGGAGCAGTACTTC.

In nucleotides, the CDR3 is TGTGCCAGCAACCTGGGACAGGGACGTGGCTACACCTTC. Amino acid sequence: CASNLGQGRGYTF. The chain joins TRBV5-6 to TRBJ1-2; TRBD1 matches 9 bases. The CDR3 has 13 residues. The ends lost 6 bases at V and 7 bases at J; junction bases unmatched: 7. Per germline, CDR1 SGHDT and CDR2 YYEEEE.

A few counts support this clone. The chain carries TRBV4-1 and TRBJ1-4; TRBD1 matches at 9 bases. The CDR3 loop spans 18 amino acids. From germline, CDR1 is MGHRA and CDR2 YSYEKL. The trim removed 0 bases at V and 4 bases at J, leaving 9 bases unmatched. Here the CDR3 reads CASSQERDRASFNEKLFF. The CDR3 nucleotides are TGCGCCAGCAGCCAAGAAAGGGACAGGGCGTCCTTTAATGAAAAACTGTTTTTT.

This clone was counted between two and nine times. The rearrangement links TRBV27 to TRBJ2-7, with D unclear. The CDR3 is made up of 12 amino acids. CDR1 is MNHEY, CDR2 SMNVEV, per germline (reference sequence). V lost 0 bases, J lost 6 bases, and 6 bases lay in between. The CDR3 is CASSLSFGEQYF. The CDR3 nucleotides are TGTGCCAGCAGTTTATCGTTCGGCGAGCAGTACTTC.

This rearrangement joins TRBV5-1 to TRBJ1-2; 8 nucleotides line up with TRBD1. In germline, CDR1 is SGHRS, CDR2 YFSETQ. Trimming took 2 bases from V and 7 from J; bases not matched to a gene: 10. CDR3 size: 15 residues. In nucleotides, the CDR3 is TGCGCCAGCAGCTTCGCCTCGACAGGGGAGGGTGGCTACACCTTC. Its protein is CASSFASTGEGGYTF.

There are a few counts of this clone. The chain links TRBV2 to TRBJ1-4; D call uncertain. Germline V gives CDR1 SNHLY, CDR2 FYNNEI. Trimming took off 2 bases at V and 0 bases at J, with 13 bases between the two ends. The CDR3 totals 17 residues. Here the CDR3 reads CASSEPLLQATNEKLFF. DNA for the CDR3: TGTGCCAGCAGTGAACCCCTGCTGCAGGCAACTAATGAAAAACTGTTTTTT. The whole variable domain, remainder taken from reference TRBV2 and TRBJ1-4, is EPEVTQTPSHQVTQMGQEVILRCVPISNHLYFYWYRQILGQKVEFLVSFYNNEISEKSEIFDDQFSVERPDGSNFTLKIRSTKLEDSAMYFCASSEPLLQATNEKLFFGSGTQLSVL.

This clone has just a few counts. The V call is TRBV5-4, the J call TRBJ2-3, with 9 bases fitting TRBD2. The CDR3 covers 17 residues. CDR1 is SGHNT, CDR2 YYREEE, per germline (reference sequence). J lost 2 bases, V lost 3 bases, and 10 bases had no gene match. The CDR3 sequence is CASSWGLAGTHTDTQYF. The CDR3 DNA sequence: TGTGCCAGCAGCTGGGGGCTAGCGGGGACCCACACAGATACGCAGTATTTT.

This clone turned up a few times. The J gene is TRBJ2-2, the V gene TRBV7-9; TRBD2 might be the D (5 bases). Trimming removed 5 bases at V and 5 bases at J, with 15 bases between. Per the germline V gene, CDR1 is SEHNR and CDR2 is FQNEAQ (reference sequence). The length of the CDR3 is 15 residues. The chain's CDR3 is CASSLGSSLTGELFF. The CDR3 coding sequence is TGTGCCAGCAGCCTGGGATCTAGCCTGACCGGGGAGCTGTTTTTT.

This clone has just a few counts. The V call is TRBV5-6, the J call TRBJ2-1; a weak D match, TRBD1 (5 bases). Germline assignment: CDR1 SGHDT and CDR2 YYEEEE. V lost 1 base and J lost 7, with 9 bases in between. CDR3 length: 13 residues. The chain's CDR3 is CASSLRQWNEQFF. Written as DNA, the CDR3 is TGTGCCAGCAGCTTGAGACAGTGGAATGAGCAGTTCTTC. The full variable domain, in which reference TRBV5-6 and TRBJ2-1 provide the parts outside the CDR3, is DAGVTQSPTHLIKTRGQQVTLRCSPKSGHDTVSWYQQALGQGPQFIFQYYEEEERQRGNFPDRFSGHQFPNYSSELNVNALLLGDSALYLCASSLRQWNEQFFGPGTRLTVL.

The J gene is TRBJ2-7, the V gene TRBV10-3; 7 bases are a match to TRBD2. Looked up from germline, CDR1 is ENHRY and CDR2 is SYGVKD. This CDR3 region has 13 residues. J lost 3 bases, V lost 10 bases, and 9 bases had no gene match. CDR3 loop: CATGGGERYEQYF. The CDR3 DNA follows: TGTGCCACGGGGGGAGGGGAACGCTACGAGCAGTACTTC.

V and J are TRBV4-2 and TRBJ2-2; TRBD2 matches 10 bases. Germline V gives CDR1 LGHNA, CDR2 YNFKEQ. This CDR3 has 16 residues. V was clipped by 5 bases and J by 3 bases; unmatched bases: 6. CDR3 protein: CASSTWTSGDTGELFF. CDR3 bases: TGTGCCAGCAGCACTTGGACTAGCGGCGACACCGGGGAGCTGTTTTTT.